This T cell receptor beta chain is drawn from a study of shared clonotypes between healthy human individuals. At the level of the study: Per-donor plates numbered three CD4 naive, three CD4 memory, two CD8 naive and one CD8 memory.

Findings and caveats of the study: Among donors, the sharing of clonotypes was expected to be influenced by sequencing depth. All-four-donor shared clonotypes had higher generation probabilities than non-shared clonotypes did. Several donors held around 5% of naive CD4 clonotypes in common.

A note on this clone: Its antigen is not known.

Repertoires were generated with immunoSEQ multiplex PCR, while TCRdb's copy carries only in-frame clones and drops some. The sample lists approximately 2.1 million clones, approximately 93% seen once, with about 0.39% in the top ten. The sequenced sample was naive CD4+ T cells from PBMCs. Subset denoted: CD45RA+ positively selected. This clonotype was sampled from a young man in good health. Some clones in this sample may be carry-over from other donors' samples.

The CDR3 region is CSADRGNEQYF. CDR3 nucleotide sequence: TGCAGCGCGGACAGGGGAAACGAGCAGTACTTC. The chain links TRBV29-1 to TRBJ2-7; 9 positions match TRBD1. Per the germline V gene, CDR1 is SQVTM and CDR2 is ANQGSEA. The length of the CDR3 is 11 residues. With V trimmed by 7 bases and J by 5 bases, 3 bases remained unmatched.